This T cell receptor beta chain was found in a study of response to subunit inactivated influenza vaccine. Study findings and constraints: There was a suggestion from the authors that each seasonal influenza vaccination recruits few new T cells.

This CDR3 is built from 13 residues. Germline-derived CDR1 and CDR2 are KGHSY and FQNENV. The V and J ends lost 4 bases and 8 bases respectively, with 14 bases between them. From the RT-PCR reads, TCRdb called clonotypes with MiXCR, one entry per CDR3 protein. There are about 520,000 distinct CDR3 sequences in the sample; approximately 7.3% occur only once, and around 13% lies in the top ten. This clonotype appeared many times. Its target is unknown. The sample here was PBMCs from blood, taken roughly 24 months after vaccination. This receptor was identified in a man aged 45-69 years who received an inactivated influenza vaccine. V gene TRBV16 combines with J gene TRBJ1-2; D perhaps matches TRBD1 (6 bases). In DNA, the CDR3 is TGTGCCAGCAGCCCTGATCGGGGGCAAGGCTACACCTTC. This gives the protein CASSPDRGQGYTF.